The sequence of this TCR beta chain was determined in a study of blood T cell repertoires in COVID-19. Study-wide context: Italy, Spain and the United States were the sources of the convalescent and acute COVID-19 samples. From T cells, B-cell-depleted T cells, or PBMCs came the material, which was cDNA or gDNA.

V was pared by 7 bases and J by 4 bases, with 15 bases between. The germline gives CDR1 LNHDA, CDR2 SQIVND (reference sequence). The CDR3 runs 14 residues. How the authors handled the data: Quantification of nucleated cells was approximated via reference gene primer amplification. Clones were sequenced by immunoSEQ multiplex PCR, and TCRdb holds only the in-frame ones, with some missing. Clone size and the V and J calls come from that table; the DNA yielded D and trimming. Among about 82,000 clones listed, 80% were seen once. Sequenced sample: peripheral blood. The sequence derives from a woman aged 40 to 50 with active or convalescent COVID-19. The chain joins TRBV19 to TRBJ2-3, with D perhaps matching TRBD1 (6 bases). The CDR3 DNA reads as TGTGCCAGTACCACAGGGAGTAGGGCAGATACGCAGTATTTT. This codes for CASTTGSRADTQYF. The variable domain in full, completed from reference TRBV19 and TRBJ2-3, reads DGGITQSPKYLFRKEGQNVTLSCEQNLNHDAMYWYRQDPGQGLRLIYYSQIVNDFQKGDIAEGYSVSREKKESFPLTVTSAQKNPTAFYLCASTTGSRADTQYFGPGTRLTVL.